This T cell receptor beta chain was found in a study of shared clonotypes between healthy human individuals. Whole-study context: The cohort had a couple of women and a few men, ages 18 to 49. The study used three CD4 naive, three CD4 memory, two CD8 naive and one CD8 memory plate per donor. Study observations and caveats: What limited the represented genetic and exposure-history diversity was the small number of donors.

Points on this clone: Its antigen is unknown.

The CDR3 length is 16 residues. Trimming removed 7 bases at V and 3 bases at J, with 21 bases between. The germline gives CDR1 SGHNT, CDR2 YYREEE (reference sequence). CD8 memory was a combination that joined CD45RO+ cells with CCR7-negative CD45RA+ TemRA cells. TCRdb's table, derived via immunoSEQ multiplex PCR, lists solely in-frame clones and lacks some. The table lists 98,000 or so clones, more than 65% of them singletons. This clonotype originated in a woman between 25 and 40 years old in good health. The chain combines TRBV5-4 with TRBJ2-3; TRBD2 might be the D (6 bases). The sample was memory CD8+ T cells sorted from blood. Indicated subset: CD45RO+ cells pooled with CCR7-negative TemRA cells. The CDR3 coding sequence is TGTGCCAGCCCTCCCGCCGGGAGCCTCGAGACAGATACGCAGTATTTT. This translates into CASPPAGSLETDTQYF.